This T cell receptor (beta chain) was profiled in a study of cytomegalovirus exposure and HLA in healthy donors. The CDR3 length is 14 residues. Per germline, CDR1 MDHEN and CDR2 SYDVKM. V lost 2 bases to trimming and J lost 5 bases, with 12 bases between them. In the PCR, 60 Vbeta and 13 Jbeta primers were used. Only in-frame clones appear in the TCRdb table, and some are missing; sequencing was by immunoSEQ multiplex PCR. The sample includes under 200,000 clones, around 77% of them seen just once. The chain is built from TRBV28 and TRBJ2-5; D perhaps matches TRBD2 (6 bases). Sequenced sample: PBMCs. This sequence was found in a man in his fifties or sixties in good health and CMV-seropositive. CDR3 region: CASSLRQGRETQYF. DNA for the CDR3: TGTGCCAGCAGTTTAAGACAAGGGAGGGAGACCCAGTACTTC.